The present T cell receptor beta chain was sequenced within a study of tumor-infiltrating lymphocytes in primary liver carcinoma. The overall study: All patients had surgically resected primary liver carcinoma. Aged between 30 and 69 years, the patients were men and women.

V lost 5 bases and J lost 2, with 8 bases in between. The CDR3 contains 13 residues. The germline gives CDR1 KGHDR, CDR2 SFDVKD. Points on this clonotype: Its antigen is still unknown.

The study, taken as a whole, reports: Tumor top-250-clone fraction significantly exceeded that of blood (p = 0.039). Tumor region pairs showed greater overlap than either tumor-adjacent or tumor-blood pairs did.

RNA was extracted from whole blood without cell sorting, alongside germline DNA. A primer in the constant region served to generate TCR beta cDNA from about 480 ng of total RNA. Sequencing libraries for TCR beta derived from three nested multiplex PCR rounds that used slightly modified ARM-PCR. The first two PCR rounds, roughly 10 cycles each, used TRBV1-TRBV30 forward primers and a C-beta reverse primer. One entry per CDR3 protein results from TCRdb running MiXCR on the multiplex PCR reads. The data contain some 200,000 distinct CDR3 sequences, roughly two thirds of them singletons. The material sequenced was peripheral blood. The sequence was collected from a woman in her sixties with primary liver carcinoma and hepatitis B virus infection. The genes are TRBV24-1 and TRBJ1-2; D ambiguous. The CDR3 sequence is CATSVGQNYGYTF. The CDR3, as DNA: TGTGCCACCAGTGTTGGTCAGAACTATGGCTACACCTTC.